This TCR beta chain was documented in a study of blood T cell repertoires in COVID-19. Original data processing: Estimation of nucleated cell counts was performed using reference gene primer amplification. The data were produced by immunoSEQ multiplex PCR, yet TCRdb's version contains in-frame clones alone and is incomplete. V and J calls plus clone size are reproduced from that table; the DNA served to infer D and trimming. In the table there are some 100,000 clones, over 80% of which are singletons. J was trimmed by 5 bases and V by 0 bases; bases with no gene match: 3. The length of the CDR3 is 14 residues. Germline V gene lookup returns CDR1 GTSNPN and CDR2 SVGIG (reference sequence).

The sequence came from a man aged 45-60 years with active or convalescent COVID-19. The sequenced sample consisted of peripheral blood. This sequence joins TRBV30 and TRBJ2-1, with TRBD2 matching 8 bases. CDR3 residues: CAWSVTGGDNEQFF. CDR3 sequence (DNA): TGTGCCTGGAGTGTGACGGGAGGGGACAATGAGCAGTTCTTC.